This entry lists 31 T cell receptor beta chains sequenced from one sample in a study of cytomegalovirus exposure and HLA in healthy donors. PCR used 60 Vbeta primers and 13 Jbeta primers. Repertoires were generated with immunoSEQ multiplex PCR, while TCRdb's copy carries only in-frame clones and drops some. This table has approximately 240,000 clones, about 89% appearing once. The sample was PBMCs. Every receptor here comes from a woman aged 18-35 years in good health and CMV-seronegative.

The V call is TRBV27, the J call TRBJ2-5, with TRBD2 matching over 7 bases. The CDR3 consists of 18 residues. The J segment lost 4 bases and the V segment lost 5 bases, leaving 19 bases of the junction unmatched. Germline assignment: CDR1 MNHEY and CDR2 SMNVEV (reference sequence). CDR3 sequence reads: CASSPPARGAGLRETQYF. The CDR3 DNA reads TGTGCCAGCAGTCCCCCAGCCCGTGGAGCGGGGCTGCGAGAGACCCAGTACTTC.

The chain joins TRBV7-2 to TRBJ2-1, with D possibly TRBD1 on 6 matching bases. Looked up from germline, CDR1 is SGHTA and CDR2 is FQGNSA. The length of the CDR3 is 17 residues. The V and J ends lost 5 bases and 2 bases respectively, with 19 bases between them. The CDR3 region is CASSPPGHLTTYNEQFF. The CDR3 DNA reads TGTGCCAGCAGCCCACCGGGACACCTTACTACCTACAATGAGCAGTTCTTC. Combining the CDR3 with reference TRBV7-2 and TRBJ2-1 gives the whole variable domain GAGVSQSPSNKVTEKGKDVELRCDPISGHTALYWYRQSLGQGLEFLIYFQGNSAPDKSGLPSDRFSAERTGGSVSTLTIQRTQQEDSAVYLCASSPPGHLTTYNEQFFGPGTRLTVL.

Of note for this clone: The same CDR3 arises from other DNA sequences in this sample as well. V usage is TRBV7-9 and J usage is TRBJ1-3; D gene uncertain. The CDR3 is made up of 13 amino acids. Trimming left V 2 bases short and J 2 bases short, with 4 bases between. Germline V gene data show CDR1 as SEHNR and CDR2 as FQNEAQ (reference sequence). CDR3 in amino acids: CASSLTAGNTIYF. The CDR3 coding sequence is TGTGCCAGCAGCTTAACAGCTGGAAACACCATATATTTT.

The genes are TRBV7-3 and TRBJ2-3; TRBD2 aligns across 8 bases. Germline loops: CDR1 SGHTA, CDR2 FQGTGA. With 2 bases clipped from V and 2 bases from J, the junction kept 12 bases outside the gene matches. The CDR3 loop spans 18 amino acids. The CDR3, as DNA: TGTGCCAGCAGCTTACCCGATACCGGGACTAGTAACACAGATACGCAGTATTTT. This gives the protein CASSLPDTGTSNTDTQYF. The full variable domain, with the rest looked up from reference TRBV7-3 and TRBJ2-3, is GAGVSQTPSNKVTEKGKYVELRCDPISGHTALYWYRQSLGQGPEFLIYFQGTGAADDSGLPNDRFFAVRPEGSVSTLKIQRTERGDSAVYLCASSLPDTGTSNTDTQYFGPGTRLTVL.

This clone was detected only once. V usage is TRBV9 and J usage is TRBJ1-2; TRBD1 matches at 7 bases. Germline values: CDR1 SGDLS, CDR2 YYNGEE. V was pared by 4 bases and J by 8 bases, with 20 bases of the junction left unmatched. The CDR3 runs 17 residues. CDR3 DNA sequence: TGTGCCAGCAGCTCCCGTAGCGGGAGACAGGGTGCGTCGGGCTACACCTTC. Protein sequence: CASSSRSGRQGASGYTF.

This chain uses TRBV7-9 with TRBJ2-5; D is unclear. Germline V gives CDR1 SEHNR, CDR2 FQNEAQ (reference sequence). This CDR3 contains 12 residues. The chain's CDR3 is CAGELGPETQYF. CDR3 nucleotide sequence: TGTGCGGGCGAATTAGGCCCAGAGACCCAGTACTTC.

The chain couples TRBV7-9 to TRBJ1-2; 9 bases match TRBD1. The CDR3 runs to 16 residues. V shed 4 bases, J shed 5 bases, and the junction held 11 bases outside the gene matches. Germline CDR1 and CDR2: SEHNR and FQNEAQ (reference sequence). The CDR3 sequence is CASSSAGTGFGYGYTF. The CDR3 DNA reads as TGTGCCAGCAGCTCCGCCGGGACAGGGTTTGGGTATGGCTACACCTTC.

The chain has TRBV7-8 and TRBJ2-5; TRBD2 might be the D (5 bases). The CDR3 extends over 12 amino acids. CDR1 is SGHVS and CDR2 is FQNEAQ in the germline V gene. V was cut by 4 bases and J by 5 bases, with 8 bases left in between. The CDR3 here is CASSSLGETQYF. CDR3 in DNA: TGTGCCAGCAGCTCACTAGGGGAGACCCAGTACTTC.

The chain joins TRBV7-9 to TRBJ2-3; 9 nucleotides align to TRBD2. Germline V lookup: CDR1 SEHNR, CDR2 FQNEAQ (reference sequence). The J segment lost 1 base and the V segment lost 1 base, leaving 3 bases of the junction unmatched. The CDR3 loop spans 16 amino acids. The CDR3 DNA is TGTGCCAGCAGCTTAGGGGCTAGCGGGGGCACAGATACGCAGTATTTT. Amino acid sequence: CASSLGASGGTDTQYF.

This rearrangement joins TRBV7-2 to TRBJ2-7, with 10 bases aligning to TRBD2. Trimming took 5 bases from V and 6 from J; bases not matched to a gene: 10. Looked up from germline, CDR1 is SGHTA and CDR2 is FQGNSA. The CDR3 contains 15 residues. The CDR3 reads CASSEAGLAVSEQYF. The CDR3 nucleotides read TGTGCCAGCAGCGAAGCCGGACTAGCGGTCTCCGAGCAGTACTTC. The full variable domain, with the rest looked up from reference TRBV7-2 and TRBJ2-7, is GAGVSQSPSNKVTEKGKDVELRCDPISGHTALYWYRQSLGQGLEFLIYFQGNSAPDKSGLPSDRFSAERTGGSVSTLTIQRTQQEDSAVYLCASSEAGLAVSEQYFGPGTRLTVT.

This clone was detected a few times. The chain has TRBV9 and TRBJ2-5; 11 nucleotides agree with TRBD2. V gave up 1 base and J gave up 5 bases; unmatched junction bases: 13. CDR1 is SGDLS and CDR2 is YYNGEE in the germline V gene. CDR3 length: 18 amino acids. CDR3: CASSVTSGGQRVVETQYF. CDR3 in DNA: TGTGCCAGCAGCGTAACTAGCGGGGGCCAAAGAGTAGTCGAGACCCAGTACTTC.

The J gene is TRBJ1-4, the V gene TRBV5-1; D is possibly TRBD1 (6 bases). The CDR3 is made up of 13 amino acids. Germline V gene data show CDR1 as SGHRS and CDR2 as YFSETQ. The ends were cut back, 4 bases at V and 6 bases at J, with 10 bases in the middle. The CDR3 DNA is TGCGCCAGCAGCCCGGGGACATATGAAAAACTGTTTTTT. Amino acids: CASSPGTYEKLFF.

Turning to this clone: A junction end diverges from the germline sequence, so it may reflect a read error. This chain uses TRBV7-9 with TRBJ1-2; tentatively, D is TRBD1 (6 bases). Germline CDR1 is SEHNR and CDR2 is FQNEAQ (reference sequence). The CDR3 is 15 amino acids. CDR3 protein: CSSSLDGRGRDGYTF. In nucleotides, the CDR3 is TGTTCCAGCAGCTTAGATGGCAGGGGAAGGGATGGCTACACCTTC.

This clone appeared once. The rearrangement links TRBV15 to TRBJ2-5, with 8 positions matching TRBD1. Germline CDR1 LNHNV, CDR2 YYDKDF (reference sequence). V dropped 1 base and J dropped 4; count of bases not matched to a gene: 8. The length of the CDR3 is 16 residues. CDR3 DNA sequence: TGTGCCACCAGCAGAGTTCGGGTCAGGGGGCCAGAGACCCAGTACTTC. It codes for CATSRVRVRGPETQYF. Filled out from reference TRBV15 and TRBJ2-5, the complete variable domain reads DAMVIQNPRYQVTQFGKPVTLSCSQTLNHNVMYWYQQKSSQAPKLLFHYYDKDFNNEADTPDNFQSRRPNTSFCFLDIRSPGLGDTAMYLCATSRVRVRGPETQYFGPGTRLLVL.

This chain joins TRBV27 and TRBJ2-7; 8 bases align to TRBD2. The V gene end was trimmed by 7 bases and the J gene end by 0 bases; junction bases not matched to a gene: 2. Germline assignment: CDR1 MNHEY and CDR2 SMNVEV (reference sequence). The CDR3 sequence is 13 residues long. CDR3 region: CASTTSGSYEQYF. CDR3 DNA sequence: TGTGCCAGCACAACTAGCGGCTCCTACGAGCAGTACTTC.

The chain carries TRBV11-2 and TRBJ1-1, with D possibly matching TRBD1 (6 bases). Germline V gene lookup returns CDR1 SGHAT and CDR2 FQNNGV. The CDR3 consists of 14 residues. Trimming removed 0 bases at V and 3 bases at J, with 8 bases between. The CDR3 region is CASSLDGGDTEAFF. CDR3 bases: TGTGCCAGCAGCTTAGATGGGGGCGACACTGAAGCTTTCTTT.

The chain carries TRBV11-3 and TRBJ2-2; a possible D gene is TRBD1 (6 bases). Germline CDR1 SGHNT, CDR2 YENEEA. V was shortened by 4 bases and J by 6 bases, with 24 bases between the two germline ends. The CDR3 contains 18 residues. For the CDR3, the DNA is TGTGCCAGCAGCTCACGGCGGCAGGGGACGTTTGGGGCCGGGGAGCTGTTTTTT. This translates into CASSSRRQGTFGAGELFF.

The V call is TRBV4-3, the J call TRBJ2-7; D is possibly TRBD2 (6 bases). Trimming stripped 0 bases from V and 0 bases from J, with 12 bases between. Germline CDR1 LGHNA, CDR2 YSLEER. The CDR3 is made up of 16 amino acids. The CDR3 spells CASSQDTRGVSYEQYF. CDR3 sequence (DNA): TGCGCCAGCAGCCAAGATACTCGCGGGGTCTCCTACGAGCAGTACTTC.

The chain has TRBV25-1 and TRBJ2-4, with no clear D. V dropped 6 bases and J dropped 7 bases, with 13 bases sitting between them. The V gene's germline CDR1 is MGHDK and CDR2 SYGVNS. This CDR3 is 13 amino acids long. CDR3 region: CASRGVGRNIQYF. CDR3 sequence (DNA): TGTGCCAGCAGAGGAGTAGGAAGGAACATTCAGTACTTC.

This clone has only a few counts. V is TRBV5-4 and J is TRBJ2-7; TRBD2 matches 9 bases. With 3 bases clipped from V and 3 bases from J, the junction kept 7 bases outside the gene matches. The germline V gene encodes CDR1 SGHNT and CDR2 YYREEE (reference sequence). CDR3 length: 15 residues. CDR3 nucleotide sequence: TGTGCCAGCAGCTGGTTTAGCGGGGGCTACTACGAGCAGTACTTC. It translates to CASSWFSGGYYEQYF.

The chain joins TRBV7-2 to TRBJ1-4, with 7 nucleotides matching TRBD1. Germline values: CDR1 SGHTA, CDR2 FQGNSA. V shed 6 bases, J shed 3 bases, and the junction held 4 bases outside the gene matches. CDR3 length: 14 amino acids. CDR3 nucleotide sequence: TGTGCCAGCAGACAGGGGATGGCTAATGAAAAACTGTTTTTT. It encodes CASRQGMANEKLFF.

The V and J genes are TRBV2 and TRBJ2-1, with a possible D match to TRBD1 (5 bases). Deletions cut 7 bases from V and 7 bases from J, with 17 bases between. The CDR3 length is 14 residues. Looked up from germline, CDR1 is SNHLY and CDR2 is FYNNEI. CDR3 sequence: CASTPGLFNNEQFF. CDR3 nucleotides: TGTGCCAGCACCCCAGGGTTGTTTAATAATGAGCAGTTCTTC.

The chain recombines TRBV5-1 with TRBJ2-3; TRBD1 matches 9 bases. J lost 1 base, V lost 5 bases, and 29 bases had no gene match. This CDR3 has 23 amino acids. Looked up from germline, CDR1 is SGHRS and CDR2 is YFSETQ. The CDR3 DNA is TGCGCCAGCAGTTTGCCAAAACTACCGGGACAGGGATTACTATTTTCACGCACAGATACGCAGTATTTT. It codes for CASSLPKLPGQGLLFSRTDTQYF.

The chain couples TRBV6-5 to TRBJ1-4; 10 positions match TRBD1. The CDR3 length is 15 residues. V lost 6 bases to trimming and J lost 7 bases; unmatched junction nucleotides: 8. The germline CDR1 and CDR2 sequences are MNHEY and SVGAGI. The CDR3 sequence: CASRQTGGVSEKLFF. The CDR3 DNA is TGTGCCAGCAGACAGACAGGGGGCGTGAGTGAAAAACTGTTTTTT.

Only one count was recorded for this clone. The V call is TRBV4-2, the J call TRBJ1-4; weak D call: TRBD1 (6 bases). Trimming removed 1 base from V and 8 bases from J, with 17 bases in between. Germline V lookup: CDR1 LGHNA, CDR2 YNFKEQ. The CDR3 covers 16 residues. The CDR3 reads CASSQAAGTLEEKLFF. The DNA for the CDR3 is TGTGCCAGCAGCCAAGCGGCCGGGACATTAGAGGAAAAACTGTTTTTT.

This clone was counted between two and nine times. V gene TRBV7-9 combines with J gene TRBJ2-5; D is possibly TRBD1 (5 bases). V dropped 0 bases and J dropped 6 bases, with 14 bases sitting between them. Germline values: CDR1 SEHNR, CDR2 FQNEAQ (reference sequence). The CDR3 length is 15 residues. The CDR3 region has the DNA TGTGCCAGCAGCTTAGCTCTGACAGTGGAAAAGACCCAGTACTTC. Translating it yields CASSLALTVEKTQYF. Filled out from reference TRBV7-9 and TRBJ2-5, the complete variable domain reads DTGVSQNPRHKITKRGQNVTFRCDPISEHNRLYWYRQTLGQGPEFLTYFQNEAQLEKSRLLSDRFSAERPKGSFSTLEIQRTEQGDSAMYLCASSLALTVEKTQYFGPGTRLLVL.

V usage is TRBV6-6 and J usage is TRBJ2-7; perhaps TRBD2 as D (5 bases). CDR1 is MNHNY, CDR2 SVGAGI, per germline (reference sequence). Trimming shortened V by 8 bases and J by 5 bases, and 10 bases separated the two germline ends. The CDR3 has 11 amino acids. The CDR3 nucleotides are TGTGCCAGCGTTTACGGGAACGAGCAGTACTTC. It yields the protein CASVYGNEQYF.

This rearrangement joins TRBV11-3 to TRBJ2-3, with TRBD2 matching over 13 bases. Germline V lookup: CDR1 SGHNT, CDR2 YENEEA. CDR3 length: 18 residues. V shed 5 bases, J shed 2 bases, and the junction held 10 bases outside the gene matches. CDR3 amino acids: CASSKGTSGDHYTDTQYF. Here the CDR3 DNA reads TGTGCCAGCAGCAAAGGGACTAGCGGGGACCATTACACAGATACGCAGTATTTT.

The rearrangement uses TRBV30 and TRBJ2-1; D remains ambiguous. Germline V gene lookup returns CDR1 GTSNPN and CDR2 SVGIG (reference sequence). Trimming pared 3 bases from V and 0 bases from J, leaving 15 bases between. The CDR3 has 16 amino acids. CDR3 in DNA: TGTGCCTGGAGCCTTACCCTGCCAGTCTCCTACAATGAGCAGTTCTTC. Its protein is CAWSLTLPVSYNEQFF.

The genes are TRBV11-3 and TRBJ2-7; 11 bases are shared with TRBD2. After removal of 5 bases from V and 5 bases from J, the junction contained 8 bases not matched to a gene. The CDR3 runs to 15 residues. Germline CDR1 and CDR2: SGHNT and YENEEA. The CDR3: CASSLRTSGLNEQYF. DNA of the CDR3: TGTGCCAGCAGCCTCCGGACTAGCGGGCTTAACGAGCAGTACTTC. The full variable domain, in which reference TRBV11-3 and TRBJ2-7 provide the parts outside the CDR3, is EAGVVQSPRYKIIEKKQPVAFWCNPISGHNTLYWYLQNLGQGPELLIRYENEEAVDDSQLPKDRFSAERLKGVDSTLKIQPAELGDSAVYLCASSLRTSGLNEQYFGPGTRLTVT.

A single count supports this clone. The chain employs TRBV5-6 and TRBJ1-2; D might be TRBD1 (6 bases). Germline values: CDR1 SGHDT, CDR2 YYEEEE. The CDR3 covers 15 residues. V was pared by 7 bases and J by 4 bases, with 20 bases between. CDR3 loop: CASEGGREVSYGYTF. CDR3 in DNA: TGTGCCAGCGAGGGGGGGCGCGAGGTCAGCTATGGCTACACCTTC. Full variable domain (rest looked up from reference TRBV5-6 and TRBJ1-2): DAGVTQSPTHLIKTRGQQVTLRCSPKSGHDTVSWYQQALGQGPQFIFQYYEEEERQRGNFPDRFSGHQFPNYSSELNVNALLLGDSALYLCASEGGREVSYGYTFGSGTRLTVV.